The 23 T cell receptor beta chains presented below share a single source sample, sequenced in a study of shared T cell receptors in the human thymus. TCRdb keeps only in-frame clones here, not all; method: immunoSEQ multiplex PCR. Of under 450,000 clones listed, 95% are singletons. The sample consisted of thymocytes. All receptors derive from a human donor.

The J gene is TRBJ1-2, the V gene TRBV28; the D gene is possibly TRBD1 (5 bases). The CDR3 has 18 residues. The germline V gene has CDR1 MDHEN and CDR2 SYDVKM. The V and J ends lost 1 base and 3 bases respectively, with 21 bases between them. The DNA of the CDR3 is TGTGCCAGCAGTTTATCCCGCGTAGACAGAAAAATCGACTATGGCTACACCTTC. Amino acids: CASSLSRVDRKIDYGYTF.

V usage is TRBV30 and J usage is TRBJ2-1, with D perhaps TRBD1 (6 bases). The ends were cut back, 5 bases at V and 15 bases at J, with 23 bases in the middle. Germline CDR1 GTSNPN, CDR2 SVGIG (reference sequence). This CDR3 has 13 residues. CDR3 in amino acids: CAWGRAGESRAFF. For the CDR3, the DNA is TGTGCCTGGGGAAGGGCAGGGGAGTCTAGGGCGTTCTTC. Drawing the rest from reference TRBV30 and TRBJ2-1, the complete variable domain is SQTIHQWPATLVQPVGSPLSLECTVEGTSNPNLYWYRQAAGRGLQLLFYSVGIGQISSEVPQNLSASRPQDRQFILSSKKLLLSDSGFYLCAWGRAGESRAFFGPGTRLTVL.

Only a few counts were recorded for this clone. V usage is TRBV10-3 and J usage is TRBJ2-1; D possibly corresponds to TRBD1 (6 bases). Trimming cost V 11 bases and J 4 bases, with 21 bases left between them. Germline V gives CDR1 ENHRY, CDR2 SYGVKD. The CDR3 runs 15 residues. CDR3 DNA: TGTGCCCTCGATTCCGGGACAAATCCTTACAATGAGCAGTTCTTC. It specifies CALDSGTNPYNEQFF.

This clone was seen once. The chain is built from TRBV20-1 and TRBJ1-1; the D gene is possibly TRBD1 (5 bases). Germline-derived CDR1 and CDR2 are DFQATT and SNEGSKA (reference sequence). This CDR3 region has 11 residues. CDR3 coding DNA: TGCAGCCCTAGGGGAAGCACTGAAGCTTTCTTT. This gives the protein CSPRGSTEAFF.

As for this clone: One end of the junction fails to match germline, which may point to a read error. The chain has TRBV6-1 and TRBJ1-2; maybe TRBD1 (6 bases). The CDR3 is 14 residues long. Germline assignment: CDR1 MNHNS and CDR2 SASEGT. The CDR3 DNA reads TGTACCAGCATCGGACAGCCAGCTAACTATGGCTACACCTTC. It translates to CTSIGQPANYGYTF.

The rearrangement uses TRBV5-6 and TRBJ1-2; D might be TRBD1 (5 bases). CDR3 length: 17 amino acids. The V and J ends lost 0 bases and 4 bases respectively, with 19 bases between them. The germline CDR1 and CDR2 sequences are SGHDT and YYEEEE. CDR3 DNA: TGTGCCAGCAGCTTGGGGCAGGGTGTGACCATGAGCTATGGCTACACCTTC. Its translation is CASSLGQGVTMSYGYTF.

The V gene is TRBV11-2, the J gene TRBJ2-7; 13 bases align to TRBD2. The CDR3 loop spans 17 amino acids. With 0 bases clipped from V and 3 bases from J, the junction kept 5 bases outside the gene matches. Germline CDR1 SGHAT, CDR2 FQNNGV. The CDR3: CASSLDGGLAGDYEQYF. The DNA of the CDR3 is TGTGCCAGCAGCTTAGACGGAGGACTAGCGGGAGACTACGAGCAGTACTTC. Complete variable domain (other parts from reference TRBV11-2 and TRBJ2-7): EAGVAQSPRYKIIEKRQSVAFWCNPISGHATLYWYQQILGQGPKLLIQFQNNGVVDDSQLPKDRFSAERLKGVDSTLKIQPAKLEDSAVYLCASSLDGGLAGDYEQYFGPGTRLTVT.

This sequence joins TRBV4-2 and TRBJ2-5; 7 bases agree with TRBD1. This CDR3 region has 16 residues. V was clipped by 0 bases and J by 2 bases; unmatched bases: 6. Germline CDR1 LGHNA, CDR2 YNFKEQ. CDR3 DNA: TGTGCCAGCAGCCAAGATGCCTGCAGGGGGCAAGAGACCCAGTACTTC. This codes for CASSQDACRGQETQYF.

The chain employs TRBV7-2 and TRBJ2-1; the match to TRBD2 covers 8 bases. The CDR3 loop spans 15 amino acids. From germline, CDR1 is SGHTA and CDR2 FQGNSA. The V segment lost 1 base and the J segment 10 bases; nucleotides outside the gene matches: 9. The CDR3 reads CASSLGLAGGPEQFF. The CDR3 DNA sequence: TGTGCCAGCAGCTTAGGTCTAGCGGGTGGGCCAGAGCAGTTCTTC.

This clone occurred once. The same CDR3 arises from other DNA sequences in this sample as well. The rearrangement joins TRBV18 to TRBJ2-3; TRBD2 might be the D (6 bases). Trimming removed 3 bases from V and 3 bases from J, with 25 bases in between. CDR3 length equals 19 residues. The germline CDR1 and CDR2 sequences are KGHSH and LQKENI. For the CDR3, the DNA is TGTGCCAGCTCACCGCCTATCACGGGAGTGGGGATTTGGACAGATACGCAGTATTTT. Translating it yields CASSPPITGVGIWTDTQYF.

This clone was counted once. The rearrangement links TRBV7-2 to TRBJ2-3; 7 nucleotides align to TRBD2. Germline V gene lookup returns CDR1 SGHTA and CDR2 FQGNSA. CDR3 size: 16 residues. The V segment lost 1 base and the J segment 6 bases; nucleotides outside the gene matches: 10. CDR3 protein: CASSLESAGRWDTQYF. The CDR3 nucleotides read TGTGCCAGCAGCTTAGAATCAGCCGGGAGGTGGGATACGCAGTATTTT.

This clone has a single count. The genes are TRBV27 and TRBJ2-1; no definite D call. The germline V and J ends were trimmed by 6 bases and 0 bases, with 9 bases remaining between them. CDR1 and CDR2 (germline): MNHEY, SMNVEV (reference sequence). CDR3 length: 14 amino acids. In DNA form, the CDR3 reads TGTGCCAGCAGGGGCCCCAGCTCCTACAATGAGCAGTTCTTC. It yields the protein CASRGPSSYNEQFF.

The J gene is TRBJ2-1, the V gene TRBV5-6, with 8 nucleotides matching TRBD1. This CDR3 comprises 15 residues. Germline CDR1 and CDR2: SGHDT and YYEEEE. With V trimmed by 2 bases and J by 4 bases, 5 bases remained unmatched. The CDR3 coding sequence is TGTGCCAGCAGCTTACACCGGGACAGGTACAATGAGCAGTTCTTC. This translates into CASSLHRDRYNEQFF. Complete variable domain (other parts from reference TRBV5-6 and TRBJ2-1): DAGVTQSPTHLIKTRGQQVTLRCSPKSGHDTVSWYQQALGQGPQFIFQYYEEEERQRGNFPDRFSGHQFPNYSSELNVNALLLGDSALYLCASSLHRDRYNEQFFGPGTRLTVL.

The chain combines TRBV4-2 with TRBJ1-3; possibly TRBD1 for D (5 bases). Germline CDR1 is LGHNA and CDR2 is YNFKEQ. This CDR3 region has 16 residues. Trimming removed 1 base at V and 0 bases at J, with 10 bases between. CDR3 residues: CASSQARANSGNTIYF. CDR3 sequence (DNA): TGTGCCAGCAGCCAAGCCAGGGCTAACTCTGGAAACACCATATATTTT.

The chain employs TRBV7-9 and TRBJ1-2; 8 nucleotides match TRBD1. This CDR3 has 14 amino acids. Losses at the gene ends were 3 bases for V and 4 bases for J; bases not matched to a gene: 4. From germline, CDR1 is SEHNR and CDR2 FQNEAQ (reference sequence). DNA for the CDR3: TGTGCCAGCAGCTTTGGACAGGGATTCTATGGCTACACCTTC. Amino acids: CASSFGQGFYGYTF.

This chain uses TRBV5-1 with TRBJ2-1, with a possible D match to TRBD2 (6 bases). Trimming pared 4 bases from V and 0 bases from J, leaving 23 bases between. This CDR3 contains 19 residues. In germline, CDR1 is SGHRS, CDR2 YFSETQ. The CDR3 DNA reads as TGCGCCAGCAGCGACTCACTTCCGAACGTAGCGGACTCCTACAATGAGCAGTTCTTC. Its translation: CASSDSLPNVADSYNEQFF.

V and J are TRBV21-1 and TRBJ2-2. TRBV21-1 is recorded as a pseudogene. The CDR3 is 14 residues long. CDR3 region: CASSKGGNTGELFF. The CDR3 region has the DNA TGTGCCAGCAGCAAAGGGGGGAACACCGGGGAGCTGTTTTTT.

CDR3 in amino acids: CASSLRQGIMNTEAFF. The CDR3 coding sequence is TGTGCCAGCAGTCTCAGACAGGGGATCATGAACACTGAAGCTTTCTTT. V usage is TRBV27 and J usage is TRBJ1-1; TRBD1 matches at 8 bases. This CDR3 is built from 16 residues. V was pared by 5 bases and J by 0 bases, with 8 bases of the junction left unmatched. Germline loops: CDR1 MNHEY, CDR2 SMNVEV (reference sequence).

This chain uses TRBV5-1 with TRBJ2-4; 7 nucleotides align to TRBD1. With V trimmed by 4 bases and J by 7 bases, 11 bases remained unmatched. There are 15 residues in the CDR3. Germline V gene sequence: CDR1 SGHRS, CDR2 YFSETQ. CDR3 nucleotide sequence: TGCGCCAGCAGCCCCCTCGACAGGGTTTGTAACATTCAGTACTTC. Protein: CASSPLDRVCNIQYF. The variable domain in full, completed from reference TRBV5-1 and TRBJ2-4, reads KAGVTQTPRYLIKTRGQQVTLSCSPISGHRSVSWYQQTPGQGLQFLFEYFSETQRNKGNFPGRFSGRQFSNSRSEMNVSTLELGDSALYLCASSPLDRVCNIQYFGAGTRLSVL.

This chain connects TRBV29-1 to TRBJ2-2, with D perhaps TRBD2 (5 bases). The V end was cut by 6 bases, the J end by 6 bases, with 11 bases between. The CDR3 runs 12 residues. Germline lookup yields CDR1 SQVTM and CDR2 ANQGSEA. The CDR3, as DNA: TGCAGCGTCATGGACTTCGCCGGGGAGCTGTTTTTT. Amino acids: CSVMDFAGELFF.

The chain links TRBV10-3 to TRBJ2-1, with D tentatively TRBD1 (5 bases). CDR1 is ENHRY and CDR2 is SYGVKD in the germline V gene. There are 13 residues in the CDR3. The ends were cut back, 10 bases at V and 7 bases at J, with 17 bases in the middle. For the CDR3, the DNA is TGTGCCACTTCCAGGGCCGGCCCGAATGAGCAGTTCTTC. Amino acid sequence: CATSRAGPNEQFF.

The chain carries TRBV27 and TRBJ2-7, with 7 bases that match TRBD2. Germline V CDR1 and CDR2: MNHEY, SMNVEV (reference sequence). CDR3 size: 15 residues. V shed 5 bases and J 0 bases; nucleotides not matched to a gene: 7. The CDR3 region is CASSAVGGSSYEQYF. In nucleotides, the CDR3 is TGTGCCAGCAGTGCCGTTGGCGGGAGCTCCTACGAGCAGTACTTC.

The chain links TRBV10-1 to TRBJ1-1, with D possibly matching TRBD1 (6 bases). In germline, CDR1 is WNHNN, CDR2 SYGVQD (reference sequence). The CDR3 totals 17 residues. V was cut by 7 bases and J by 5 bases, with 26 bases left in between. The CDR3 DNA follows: TGCGCCAGCATTAGGTTGCCCGGACAGTTTTTAAGGACTGAAGCTTTCTTT. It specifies CASIRLPGQFLRTEAFF.